The 16 T cell receptor beta chains in this list originate from one sample, sequenced in a study of blood T cell repertoires in COVID-19. The repertoire was sequenced with immunoSEQ multiplex PCR; TCRdb's copy has only in-frame clones and lacks some. This sample has about 240,000 clones, with 70% to 90% found just once. Sequencing was done on a sample of peripheral blood. The receptor source for this set is a woman aged 25 to 39 with acute or convalescent COVID-19.

The chain has TRBV29-1 and TRBJ2-1, with 10 bases lining up with TRBD1. Germline V lookup: CDR1 SQVTM, CDR2 ANQGSEA. The CDR3 extends over 13 amino acids. V shed 7 bases, J shed 9 bases, and the junction held 9 bases outside the gene matches. CDR3 in amino acids: CSGSPGQGFEQFF. The CDR3, as DNA: TGCAGCGGGTCACCGGGACAGGGGTTTGAGCAGTTCTTC.

The gene calls are TRBV24-1 and TRBJ1-5, with 9 bases that match TRBD1. The CDR3 is made up of 17 amino acids. The germline V gene encodes CDR1 KGHDR and CDR2 SFDVKD. V trimming: 8 bases; J trimming: 0 bases; junction bases outside the gene matches: 10. Here the CDR3 DNA reads TGTGCCACCATGGGGACAGGGATAACGGTTAGCAATCAGCCCCAGCATTTT. Residues: CATMGTGITVSNQPQHF.

This chain connects TRBV3-1 (or the pseudogene TRBV3-2) to TRBJ2-7; possibly TRBD1 for D (5 bases). Trimming took 1 base from V and 6 from J, leaving 13 bases between them. In germline, CDR1 is LGHDT, CDR2 YNNKEL (reference sequence). The CDR3 length is 14 residues. The CDR3 loop reads CASSQATSRGEQYF. As DNA, the CDR3 is TGTGCCAGCAGCCAAGCTACCTCTAGGGGCGAGCAGTACTTC.

The rearrangement uses TRBV7-9 and TRBJ2-1; TRBD2 agrees at 7 bases. Germline lookup yields CDR1 SEHNR and CDR2 FQNEAQ (reference sequence). Trimming took 5 bases from V and 8 from J; bases not matched to a gene: 15. The CDR3 has 16 residues. The CDR3 region is CASSPWGGREFDEQFF. The CDR3 bases are TGTGCCAGCAGCCCCTGGGGCGGGAGAGAATTCGATGAGCAGTTCTTC.

Ten or more counts support this clone. The chain uses TRBV27 and TRBJ2-5; 8 bases line up with TRBD2. Losses at the gene ends were 7 bases for V and 0 bases for J; bases not matched to a gene: 19. Germline loops: CDR1 MNHEY, CDR2 SMNVEV (reference sequence). The CDR3 sequence is 19 residues long. CDR3 bases: TGTGCCAGCATTAAACGTTTCGCGGGGGGCGCTTGGGACCAAGAGACCCAGTACTTC. This encodes CASIKRFAGGAWDQETQYF.

The CDR3 nucleotides are TGTGCCAGCAGTTACTCTAATCGGGAGCCCTACAATGAGCAGTTCTTC. Protein sequence: CASSYSNREPYNEQFF. The chain couples TRBV6-5 to TRBJ2-1; D might be TRBD2 (6 bases). The length of the CDR3 is 16 residues. The germline V gene has CDR1 MNHEY and CDR2 SVGAGI. Trimming removed 0 bases from V and 2 bases from J, with 11 bases in between.

The V gene is TRBV7-9, the J gene TRBJ2-1; TRBD2 matches 11 bases. J lost 6 bases, V lost 8 bases, and 9 bases had no gene match. The CDR3 is 15 residues long. From germline, CDR1 is SEHNR and CDR2 FQNEAQ (reference sequence). The CDR3 sequence: CASDVTSGSSNEQFF. CDR3 nucleotide sequence: TGTGCCAGCGACGTTACTAGCGGGAGTAGCAATGAGCAGTTCTTC.

The chain recombines TRBV19 with TRBJ2-3; TRBD2 matches 10 bases. CDR3 length equals 18 residues. V dropped 2 bases and J dropped 3; count of bases not matched to a gene: 11. From germline, CDR1 is LNHDA and CDR2 SQIVND (reference sequence). The CDR3 DNA reads TGTGCCAGTAGTATACAGCGGGAGGGCCCTTCAAGGACAGATACGCAGTATTTT. This sequence encodes CASSIQREGPSRTDTQYF.

V gene TRBV5-6 combines with J gene TRBJ2-7; 9 positions match TRBD2. CDR1 and CDR2 (germline): SGHDT, YYEEEE. This CDR3 is built from 15 residues. Trimming took 0 bases from V and 6 from J; bases not matched to a gene: 7. CDR3 sequence (DNA): TGTGCCAGCAGCTTGGTTCTAGCGGGAAATCGCGAGCAGTACTTC. This translates into CASSLVLAGNREQYF. Complete variable domain (other parts from reference TRBV5-6 and TRBJ2-7): DAGVTQSPTHLIKTRGQQVTLRCSPKSGHDTVSWYQQALGQGPQFIFQYYEEEERQRGNFPDRFSGHQFPNYSSELNVNALLLGDSALYLCASSLVLAGNREQYFGPGTRLTVT.

The V call is TRBV6-2 or TRBV6-3, the J call TRBJ1-5; tentatively, D is TRBD1 (6 bases). CDR1 MNHEY and CDR2 SVGEGT come from the germline V gene. V was shortened by 5 bases and J by 0 bases, with 14 bases between the two germline ends. This CDR3 has 16 amino acids. This CDR3 is CASSDPGGHSNQPQHF. CDR3 sequence (DNA): TGTGCCAGCAGTGACCCTGGGGGCCATAGCAATCAGCCCCAGCATTTT.

The chain has TRBV11-3 and TRBJ2-7; D may be TRBD2 (5 bases). Looked up from germline, CDR1 is SGHNT and CDR2 is YENEEA. Trimming removed 5 bases from V and 6 bases from J, with 20 bases in between. The CDR3 length is 15 residues. The CDR3 DNA follows: TGTGCCAGCAGCGAAGATGGACTGTCCTTGGGCGAGCAGTACTTC. It translates to CASSEDGLSLGEQYF. The variable domain in full, with the rest retrieved from reference TRBV11-3 and TRBJ2-7, is EAGVVQSPRYKIIEKKQPVAFWCNPISGHNTLYWYLQNLGQGPELLIRYENEEAVDDSQLPKDRFSAERLKGVDSTLKIQPAELGDSAVYLCASSEDGLSLGEQYFGPGTRLTVT.

The V call is TRBV7-2, the J call TRBJ2-3; the D gene is possibly TRBD2 (6 bases). In germline, CDR1 is SGHTA, CDR2 FQGNSA. Trimming left V 6 bases short and J 3 bases short, with 16 bases between. There are 15 residues in the CDR3. The CDR3 here is CASSPRRRGTDTQYF. CDR3 DNA: TGTGCCAGCAGTCCACGGCGGCGGGGTACAGATACGCAGTATTTT.

The chain links TRBV19 to TRBJ1-5, with D possibly matching TRBD1 (6 bases). Germline V CDR1 and CDR2: LNHDA, SQIVND (reference sequence). Trimming pared 5 bases from V and 0 bases from J, leaving 14 bases between. This CDR3 comprises 16 residues. The CDR3 is CASSAGADHSNQPQHF. Here the CDR3 DNA reads TGTGCCAGTAGTGCAGGGGCGGACCATAGCAATCAGCCCCAGCATTTT.

The chain uses TRBV5-1 and TRBJ2-1, with 10 bases that match TRBD2. Germline CDR1 reads SGHRS; CDR2 reads YFSETQ. Germline trimming cut 2 bases from V and 8 bases from J; bases unmatched to any gene: 10. The CDR3 spans 16 residues. Here the CDR3 reads CASSFVTGTSEDEQFF. The CDR3 nucleotides are TGCGCCAGCAGCTTCGTTACCGGGACTAGCGAGGATGAGCAGTTCTTC. The whole variable domain, remainder taken from reference TRBV5-1 and TRBJ2-1, is KAGVTQTPRYLIKTRGQQVTLSCSPISGHRSVSWYQQTPGQGLQFLFEYFSETQRNKGNFPGRFSGRQFSNSRSEMNVSTLELGDSALYLCASSFVTGTSEDEQFFGPGTRLTVL.

The chain links TRBV6-6 to TRBJ1-6, with D unclear. The CDR3 loop spans 12 amino acids. Germline values: CDR1 MNHNY, CDR2 SVGAGI (reference sequence). The V and J ends lost 7 bases and 7 bases respectively, with 8 bases between them. This chain's CDR3 is CASIYGNSPLHF. The DNA of the CDR3 is TGTGCCAGCATCTACGGGAATTCACCCCTCCACTTT.

V is TRBV11-3 and J is TRBJ2-7; 10 nucleotides agree with TRBD1. V lost 1 base, J lost 2 bases, and 8 bases stayed unmatched. Germline V CDR1 and CDR2: SGHNT, YENEEA. The CDR3 covers 17 residues. The CDR3 region is CASSLAMGDRGTYEQYF. CDR3 DNA sequence: TGTGCCAGCAGCTTAGCCATGGGGGACAGGGGCACCTACGAGCAGTACTTC.